What follows are 15 T cell receptor beta chains derived from one specimen sequenced in a study of pediatric ulcerative colitis. Produced via immunoSEQ multiplex PCR; TCRdb's table is partial and in-frame only. Of several thousand clones listed, more than 80% are singletons. The sample consisted of blood. All receptors come from a boy between 10 and 17 years old who was a control in a study of pediatric ulcerative colitis.

This clone appeared once. The genes are TRBV9 and TRBJ1-1, with a weak D call TRBD1 (5 bases). Germline V gene data show CDR1 as SGDLS and CDR2 as YYNGEE. There are 16 residues in the CDR3. Trimming cost V 4 bases and J 0 bases, with 16 bases left between them. CDR3 sequence: CASSPHGGEMNTEAFF. The CDR3 DNA follows: TGTGCCAGCAGCCCCCACGGGGGGGAAATGAACACTGAAGCTTTCTTT.

The chain has TRBV6-1 and TRBJ1-2; D is ambiguous. This CDR3 is 11 amino acids long. With 5 bases removed from V and 12 bases from J, the gap between germline ends came to 13 bases. CDR1 and CDR2 (germline): MNHNS, SASEGT. The CDR3 coding sequence is TGTGCCAGCAGTCCTGCTGGTAGCCACACCTTC. This encodes CASSPAGSHTF.

The chain has TRBV10-1 and TRBJ2-3, with 9 bases fitting TRBD1. The CDR3 consists of 13 residues. Germline CDR1 WNHNN, CDR2 SYGVQD (reference sequence). With V trimmed by 8 bases and J by 6 bases, 6 bases remained unmatched. The CDR3 sequence is CASGGQGRDTQYF. Here the CDR3 DNA reads TGCGCCAGCGGGGGACAGGGAAGGGATACGCAGTATTTT.

This sequence joins TRBV2 and TRBJ2-2; D unresolved. V shed 5 bases and J shed 8 bases, with 18 bases lying between them. This CDR3 is 15 amino acids long. Germline-derived CDR1 and CDR2 are SNHLY and FYNNEI. In DNA form, the CDR3 reads TGTGCCAGCAGTACTGGGTCCGCAAAAGGGGGGGAGCTGTTTTTT. It yields the protein CASSTGSAKGGELFF. Full variable domain (remainder filled in from reference TRBV2 and TRBJ2-2): EPEVTQTPSHQVTQMGQEVILRCVPISNHLYFYWYRQILGQKVEFLVSFYNNEISEKSEIFDDQFSVERPDGSNFTLKIRSTKLEDSAMYFCASSTGSAKGGELFFGEGSRLTVL.

This chain connects TRBV13 to TRBJ2-3, with D perhaps given as TRBD1 or TRBD2 (5 bases each). The CDR3 is 15 amino acids. Between the trimmed V and J ends, which lost 4 bases and 4 bases, there was a span of 15 bases. CDR1 PRHDT and CDR2 FYEKMQ come from the germline V gene (reference sequence). The DNA of the CDR3 is TGTGCCAGCAGCTCCCGGGACCACCCGGCAGATACGCAGTATTTT. Its protein is CASSSRDHPADTQYF.

V usage is TRBV29-1 and J usage is TRBJ2-3; 11 bases are shared with TRBD1. The V gene end was trimmed by 4 bases and the J gene end by 3 bases; junction bases not matched to a gene: 12. Germline CDR1 SQVTM, CDR2 ANQGSEA. The length of the CDR3 is 17 residues. The CDR3 is CSVARAFRDRGTDTQYF. Written as DNA, the CDR3 is TGCAGCGTTGCCCGAGCGTTCCGGGACAGGGGGACAGATACGCAGTATTTT.

The chain couples TRBV2 to TRBJ2-5, with D unclear. Germline assignment: CDR1 SNHLY and CDR2 FYNNEI. V was cut by 6 bases and J by 5 bases, with 4 bases left in between. This CDR3 has 10 amino acids. In nucleotides, the CDR3 is TGTGCCAGCAGAATTGAGACCCAGTACTTC. This sequence encodes CASRIETQYF.

The J gene is TRBJ1-1, the V gene TRBV11-2; a possible D gene is TRBD1 (5 bases). The V end lost 10 bases, the J end lost 1 base, and 13 bases lay between the germline ends. CDR3 length: 13 residues. CDR1 is SGHAT and CDR2 is FQNNGV in the germline V gene. The CDR3 loop is CAIVGGRNTEAFF. CDR3 DNA sequence: TGTGCCATCGTCGGGGGGAGGAACACTGAAGCTTTCTTT. Supplemented by reference TRBV11-2 and TRBJ1-1, the full variable domain reads EAGVAQSPRYKIIEKRQSVAFWCNPISGHATLYWYQQILGQGPKLLIQFQNNGVVDDSQLPKDRFSAERLKGVDSTLKIQPAKLEDSAVYLCAIVGGRNTEAFFGQGTRLTVV.

The chain links TRBV5-1 to TRBJ2-7; 7 bases are shared with TRBD2. The V gene's germline CDR1 is SGHRS and CDR2 YFSETQ. The CDR3 covers 15 residues. The trim removed 2 bases at V and 0 bases at J, leaving 5 bases unmatched. The CDR3 spells CASSLGGSDSYEQYF. CDR3 nucleotide sequence: TGCGCCAGCAGCTTAGGCGGGAGCGACTCCTACGAGCAGTACTTC.

This chain joins TRBV7-2 and TRBJ2-3; D not certain. The CDR3 length is 14 residues. Trimming stripped 3 bases from V and 0 bases from J, with 7 bases between. The germline V gene has CDR1 SGHTA and CDR2 FQGNSA. In DNA form, the CDR3 reads TGTGCCAGCAGCTTGGTAAGAAGCACAGATACGCAGTATTTT. Translated: CASSLVRSTDTQYF.

The J gene is TRBJ1-2, the V gene TRBV5-1, with 8 bases matching TRBD1. The CDR3 sequence is 15 residues long. The germline V gene has CDR1 SGHRS and CDR2 YFSETQ. The J segment lost 4 bases and the V segment lost 2 bases, leaving 7 bases of the junction unmatched. CDR3 sequence (DNA): TGCGCCAGCAGCTTAGACAGGGGATATGTCTATGGCTACACCTTC. Protein: CASSLDRGYVYGYTF.

The V and J genes are TRBV10-2 and TRBJ1-1, with 10 nucleotides matching TRBD1. V was clipped by 7 bases and J by 6 bases; unmatched bases: 2. The CDR3 runs 12 residues. Germline V gives CDR1 WSHSY, CDR2 SAAADI. CDR3 amino acids: CASNGQGAEAFF. The CDR3 DNA follows: TGCGCCAGCAATGGACAGGGGGCTGAAGCTTTCTTT.

The chain is built from TRBV6-5 and TRBJ2-7, with TRBD2 matching 11 bases. The ends lost 5 bases at V and 2 bases at J; junction bases unmatched: 5. Per germline, CDR1 MNHEY and CDR2 SVGAGI. This CDR3 comprises 15 residues. The CDR3 DNA reads as TGTGCCAGCAGTGCCCTAGCGGGAGGCACCTACGAGCAGTACTTC. Translated: CASSALAGGTYEQYF.

This chain uses TRBV10-3 with TRBJ2-2; 8 bases align to TRBD1. This CDR3 spans 16 amino acids. V lost 0 bases to trimming and J lost 6 bases; unmatched junction nucleotides: 6. The germline V gene encodes CDR1 ENHRY and CDR2 SYGVKD. CDR3 bases: TGTGCCATCAGTGAGTCACAGGGGGTCCTTCCCGGGGAGCTGTTTTTT. Translation gives CAISESQGVLPGELFF.

The genes are TRBV4-3 and TRBJ1-2; TRBD1 matches 7 bases. The CDR3 length is 17 residues. J was trimmed by 0 bases and V by 0 bases; bases with no gene match: 7. The germline CDR1 and CDR2 sequences are LGHNA and YSLEER. The CDR3: CASSQDAGTATNYGYTF. The CDR3 DNA reads as TGCGCCAGCAGCCAAGACGCCGGGACAGCTACTAACTATGGCTACACCTTC.